This T cell receptor (beta chain) derives from a study of post-analysis software for immune sequencing data. Overall study context: Secondary progressive, relapsing-remitting and progressive-relapsing multiple sclerosis were among the included disease courses.

For this clonotype: Its antigen is currently unknown.

cDNA libraries for TCR beta contained unique molecular identifiers. One entry per CDR3 protein, called by TCRdb with MiXCR from the PCR reads. This repertoire shows about 620,000 distinct CDR3 sequences, roughly 46% found once; its top ten account for 1.5% to 2%. Study-wide points: About 5 TRBV segments were more frequent in patients than controls; TRBV5-6, TRBV5-1 and TRBV20-1 belonged to this group.

The CDR3 sequence is 14 residues long. Germline V gives CDR1 DFQATT, CDR2 SNEGSKA (reference sequence). The sequence was obtained from a girl aged 5-17 years with multiple sclerosis. Sample: blood. The V gene is TRBV20-1, the J gene TRBJ2-4; D is perhaps TRBD2 (6 bases). The better agreement between TRBJ2-7 and the DNA end casts doubt on the J call. DNA for the CDR3: TGCAGTGCTAGAGATTTTGGGACTTCCCACGAGCAGTACTTC. Its translation: CSARDFGTSHEQYF.